The 26 T cell receptor beta chains below were found in one sample sequenced in a study of blood T cell repertoires in COVID-19. Produced via immunoSEQ multiplex PCR; TCRdb's table is partial and in-frame only. The data show about 360,000 clones, with roughly 90% seen just once and about 7.6% held by the top ten. Sequenced input: peripheral blood. These receptors were collected from a woman aged 60-70 years with COVID-19, enrolled during active disease.

The chain links TRBV11-2 to TRBJ1-4, with D possibly matching TRBD1 (6 bases). There are 14 residues in the CDR3. V was trimmed by 5 bases and J by 8 bases, leaving 15 bases between them. Germline V gives CDR1 SGHAT, CDR2 FQNNGV. CDR3 in DNA: TGTGCCAGCAGCCCGGGCAGGGGAAGCGAAAAACTGTTTTTT. Amino acid sequence: CASSPGRGSEKLFF.

The V gene is TRBV7-2, the J gene TRBJ2-4; D perhaps matches TRBD1 (5 bases). The CDR3 consists of 14 residues. V shed 1 base and J shed 16 bases, with 20 bases lying between them. Germline V gene sequence: CDR1 SGHTA, CDR2 FQGNSA. Here the CDR3 reads CASSLVQGNSPRYF. DNA of the CDR3: TGTGCCAGCAGCTTAGTGCAGGGAAACTCACCGCGATACTTC.

The V gene is TRBV15, the J gene TRBJ1-5; D remains unclear. The CDR3 totals 15 residues. Germline loops: CDR1 LNHNV, CDR2 YYDKDF (reference sequence). The ends were cut back, 0 bases at V and 7 bases at J, with 13 bases in the middle. For the CDR3, the DNA is TGTGCCACCAGCAGAGATCCTGGGGAGGGCCAGCCCCAGCATTTT. Translated, it gives CATSRDPGEGQPQHF. Complete variable domain (other parts from reference TRBV15 and TRBJ1-5): DAMVIQNPRYQVTQFGKPVTLSCSQTLNHNVMYWYQQKSSQAPKLLFHYYDKDFNNEADTPDNFQSRRPNTSFCFLDIRSPGLGDTAMYLCATSRDPGEGQPQHFGDGTRLSIL.

The gene calls are TRBV19 and TRBJ2-1, with D possibly being TRBD2 (6 bases). Trimming removed 6 bases at V and 9 bases at J, with 18 bases between. Germline lookup yields CDR1 LNHDA and CDR2 SQIVND (reference sequence). This CDR3 region has 14 residues. The CDR3 bases are TGTGCCAGTAGCCGACCCGCCGTGCGGGGTGAGCAGTTCTTC. Translating gives CASSRPAVRGEQFF.

V usage is TRBV5-1 and J usage is TRBJ2-1, with D perhaps TRBD1 (6 bases). Germline CDR1 is SGHRS and CDR2 is YFSETQ. This CDR3 spans 14 amino acids. The germline V and J ends were trimmed by 4 bases and 5 bases, with 13 bases remaining between them. Here the CDR3 reads CASSQPQGHNEQFF. CDR3 in DNA: TGCGCCAGCAGCCAACCACAGGGCCACAATGAGCAGTTCTTC.

The chain joins TRBV18 to TRBJ2-3; maybe TRBD1 (7 bases). Trimming stripped 3 bases from V and 8 bases from J, with 18 bases between. CDR3 length equals 15 residues. Germline CDR1 KGHSH, CDR2 LQKENI. CDR3 region: CASSPSGQEGGTQYF. In nucleotides, the CDR3 is TGTGCCAGCTCACCCTCCGGACAGGAGGGGGGTACGCAGTATTTT.

V is TRBV19 and J is TRBJ1-6, with D maybe TRBD1 (6 bases). The CDR3 contains 14 residues. CDR1 LNHDA and CDR2 SQIVND come from the germline V gene (reference sequence). The V and J ends lost 6 bases and 6 bases respectively, with 12 bases between them. CDR3 in amino acids: CASRGGGGNSPLHF. The CDR3 DNA follows: TGTGCCAGTAGAGGGGGAGGGGGTAATTCACCCCTCCACTTT.

CDR3 bases: TGTGCCAGTAGTGTACAGGGGGCGCCTTCCAGCTACGAGCAGTACTTC. Residues: CASSVQGAPSSYEQYF. This chain joins TRBV19 and TRBJ2-7, with 9 bases identical to TRBD1. CDR3 length: 16 residues. Unmatched junction bases numbered 11, after V lost 5 bases and J lost 3 bases. The germline V gene has CDR1 LNHDA and CDR2 SQIVND (reference sequence).

The V call is TRBV2, the J call TRBJ2-3; D remains ambiguous. CDR1 and CDR2 (germline): SNHLY, FYNNEI. The CDR3 extends over 13 amino acids. Trimming pared 1 base from V and 6 bases from J, leaving 8 bases between. The CDR3 DNA reads as TGTGCCAGCAGTGAAGGTCCTCCCGATACGCAGTATTTT. The encoded protein is CASSEGPPDTQYF.

CDR3 sequence (DNA): TGTGCCAGCAGCTCCATTAGGACAGGACCCACTGAAGCTTTCTTT. Translation gives CASSSIRTGPTEAFF. The chain joins TRBV6-5 to TRBJ1-1, with 7 bases fitting TRBD1. The CDR3 is 15 amino acids. CDR1 is MNHEY, CDR2 SVGAGI, per germline. V lost 6 bases and J lost 4; bases outside the gene matches: 11.

The gene calls are TRBV5-1 and TRBJ2-2; 10 bases agree with TRBD2. The germline gives CDR1 SGHRS, CDR2 YFSETQ. V gave up 4 bases and J gave up 0 bases; unmatched junction bases: 9. This CDR3 contains 18 residues. The CDR3 here is CASSPTGSGGANTGELFF. The CDR3 bases are TGCGCCAGCAGCCCCACCGGCAGCGGGGGGGCGAACACCGGGGAGCTGTTTTTT.

V is TRBV5-1 and J is TRBJ2-7; 9 bases line up with TRBD2. CDR3 length: 18 amino acids. Germline V gene sequence: CDR1 SGHRS, CDR2 YFSETQ. J was trimmed by 3 bases and V by 4 bases; bases with no gene match: 17. CDR3 region: CASSPARGGPFSVYEQYF. CDR3 nucleotide sequence: TGCGCCAGCAGCCCCGCGCGGGGGGGCCCGTTCTCAGTCTACGAGCAGTACTTC.

This chain uses TRBV5-4 with TRBJ1-2; 7 bases map to TRBD1. This CDR3 region has 16 residues. CDR1 and CDR2 from the germline V gene are SGHNT and YYREEE (reference sequence). V dropped 4 bases and J dropped 0; count of bases not matched to a gene: 9. The CDR3 DNA follows: TGTGCCAGCAGCCGACAAATAGGGACAGCTAACTATGGCTACACCTTC. Protein: CASSRQIGTANYGYTF.

The chain recombines TRBV7-8 with TRBJ1-1, with D possibly TRBD1 on 6 matching bases. CDR3 size: 16 residues. Germline assignment: CDR1 SGHVS and CDR2 FQNEAQ. V lost 6 bases, J lost 4 bases, and 21 bases lay in between. The DNA of the CDR3 is TGTGCCAGCAGTCTATGGGTAATGGGGGCCATCACTGAAGCTTTCTTT. The encoded protein is CASSLWVMGAITEAFF.

This chain connects TRBV27 to TRBJ2-5; TRBD2 aligns across 11 bases. The CDR3 length is 16 residues. Trimming at V came to 2 bases and at J to 0 bases, leaving 2 bases not matched to a gene. Germline CDR1 reads MNHEY; CDR2 reads SMNVEV (reference sequence). The CDR3 region is CASSLVAGGNQETQYF. DNA of the CDR3: TGTGCCAGCAGTTTAGTAGCGGGGGGGAACCAAGAGACCCAGTACTTC.

This clone was observed once. The J gene is TRBJ1-1, the V gene TRBV4-3; D not certain. The CDR3 runs to 17 residues. The V and J ends lost 0 bases and 4 bases respectively, with 18 bases between them. Germline V CDR1 and CDR2: LGHNA, YSLEER. The CDR3 DNA follows: TGCGCCAGCAGCCAAGATGTTTCGGTGTTCGGAGGCACTGAAGCTTTCTTT. Protein: CASSQDVSVFGGTEAFF.

As concerns this clone: Distinct nucleotide sequences in the sample also encode this CDR3. The gene calls are TRBV12-3 or TRBV12-4 and TRBJ1-1; D unresolved. V dropped 3 bases and J dropped 11 bases, with 10 bases sitting between them. The length of the CDR3 is 11 residues. The CDR3 nucleotides are TGTGCCAGCAGTTTTCGCGGTGAGGCTTTCTTT. Protein sequence: CASSFRGEAFF.

The chain links TRBV4-1 to TRBJ1-5; 8 bases agree with TRBD1. Losses at the gene ends were 4 bases for V and 4 bases for J; bases not matched to a gene: 6. Germline V gene data show CDR1 as MGHRA and CDR2 as YSYEKL. CDR3 length equals 15 residues. The CDR3 here is CASSRGQGGNQPQHF. CDR3 DNA: TGCGCCAGCAGCCGTGGACAGGGTGGGAATCAGCCCCAGCATTTT.

A single count supports this clone. V and J are TRBV7-9 and TRBJ2-2; TRBD1 is a possible D gene (5 bases). V was shortened by 6 bases and J by 1 base, with 12 bases between the two germline ends. The CDR3 extends over 15 amino acids. CDR1 and CDR2 from the germline V gene are SEHNR and FQNEAQ (reference sequence). The CDR3 DNA is TGTGCCAGCAGAACCTTGACAGAGAACACCGGGGAGCTGTTTTTT. Its protein product is CASRTLTENTGELFF.

This clone has a single count. The chain carries TRBV19 and TRBJ1-1; unclear D gene. The CDR3 contains 13 residues. Trimming removed 6 bases from V and 0 bases from J, with 8 bases in between. The germline CDR1 and CDR2 sequences are LNHDA and SQIVND (reference sequence). CDR3 in DNA: TGTGCCAGTAGACCGGGATTGAACACTGAAGCTTTCTTT. This translates into CASRPGLNTEAFF.

This sequence joins TRBV11-3 and TRBJ1-2; the D is unclear. Trimming pared 5 bases from V and 4 bases from J, leaving 14 bases between. The CDR3 runs to 14 residues. Germline values: CDR1 SGHNT, CDR2 YENEEA. In DNA, the CDR3 is TGTGCCAGCAGCGCCCAGCCGGAGGTCTATGGCTACACCTTC. Its translation: CASSAQPEVYGYTF.

Only one count was recorded for this clone. The J gene is TRBJ1-2, the V gene TRBV7-8; D not certain. The CDR3 has 16 residues. V was clipped by 4 bases and J by 2 bases, with 17 bases between them. Germline CDR1 SGHVS, CDR2 FQNEAQ. The chain's CDR3 is CASSSRASSRNYGYTF. In DNA, the CDR3 is TGTGCCAGCAGCTCGCGTGCATCCTCCCGAAACTATGGCTACACCTTC.

CDR3 loop: CASREPRTGRTEAFF. CDR3 nucleotide sequence: TGTGCCAGCAGGGAGCCAAGGACAGGGAGGACTGAAGCTTTCTTT. V usage is TRBV6-5 and J usage is TRBJ1-1, with 8 bases that match TRBD1. Trimming cost V 6 bases and J 5 bases; bases outside gene matches: 11. CDR1 MNHEY and CDR2 SVGAGI come from the germline V gene. This CDR3 is 15 amino acids long.

V usage is TRBV28 and J usage is TRBJ1-1, with D perhaps TRBD1 (6 bases). Germline CDR1 reads MDHEN; CDR2 reads SYDVKM. The CDR3 runs 15 residues. The germline V and J ends were trimmed by 1 base and 2 bases, with 11 bases remaining between them. CDR3 coding DNA: TGTGCCAGCAGTTTATCTATCAGGGGAAACACTGAAGCTTTCTTT. This translates into CASSLSIRGNTEAFF.

The CDR3 DNA reads as TGCGCCAGCAGCTTGGGGGGGCGCGATGAAGCTTTCTTT. As protein: CASSLGGRDEAFF. V and J are TRBV5-1 and TRBJ1-1, with D tentatively TRBD1 (6 bases). This CDR3 spans 13 amino acids. Per germline, CDR1 SGHRS and CDR2 YFSETQ. The V gene lost 0 bases and the J gene lost 7 bases, with 10 bases spanning the gap.

This rearrangement joins TRBV6-5 to TRBJ1-2; no clear D gene. Germline CDR1 reads MNHEY; CDR2 reads SVGAGI. Trimming took off 0 bases at V and 1 base at J, with 9 bases between the two ends. This CDR3 contains 15 residues. The CDR3 region has the DNA TGTGCCAGCAGTTACTCCTCCGGGATTAACTATGGCTACACCTTC. Its protein product is CASSYSSGINYGYTF.